This T cell receptor beta chain comes out of a study of early stage breast cancer tumors listed by TCRdb under 2017. Describing the broader study: Of the approximately 15 invasive breast tumors, approximately 11 were found to be estrogen receptor-positive, progesterone receptor-positive and HER2-negative. About 65% of the 12 ER+/PR+/HER2- tumors were invasive ductal carcinomas, while the other four were invasive lobular carcinomas. On average, each sample had about 9.7-fold read coverage. Across all samples, 2,651,842 templates representing over a million unique clonotypes were detected. Overall results and qualifications from the work: Because the cohort was small, a breakdown by tumor subtype could not be done. Repertoires from blood and normal breast were more alike than repertoires from blood and tumor, and in about 90% of the 16 patients, comparing each tissue with blood separated tumor from normal. Enriched TCRB sequences shared across patients were mostly commonly generated sequences, unlikely to play an important role in the tumor microenvironment. Compared with adjacent normal breast tissue, tumors had higher clonality and 2 to 3-fold greater T cell density. Chain pairing and functional markers such as CD4, CD8 and FOXP3 were missed by bulk genomic DNA sequencing of unsorted cells.

The study profiled bulk TCR beta-chain repertoires in matched peripheral blood, tumor and adjacent normal breast tissue taken from about 16 patients with early-stage breast cancer. Before surgery, roughly 4.5-11 mL of whole blood was collected into EDTA tubes and then processed within 2 hours. Ficoll-Paque centrifugation in SepMate-50 tubes was used to isolate peripheral blood mononuclear cells. PBMCs were cryopreserved in aliquots of roughly 2 to 4.5 million cells in 90% FBS with around 10% DMSO and kept in liquid nitrogen. Genomic DNA was extracted with the Qiagen AllPrep DNA/RNA Mini kit. CDR1 and CDR2 are drawn from the germline V gene: LGHNA, YSLEER. The CDR3 runs 17 amino acids, cysteine and phenylalanine included. Only the CDR3 portion is preserved as DNA: 51 bases, with reading frame beginning at the first base. Trimming leaves V shorter by 4 bases and J shorter by 6 bases, with the junction holding 13 bases beyond the gene matches.

A remark on this clone: Its binding antigen is unknown. No much larger clonotype is one base removed from it; base qualities were not supplied.

Every sample was amplified as two independent genomic DNA replicates, using 0.5 ug for blood and about 1.6 ug for tumor or normal breast. TCRB sequencing of genomic DNA was carried out with the ImmunoSeq Intro kit according to the manufacturer's instructions. Multiplex PCR was run for 30 to 35 cycles using proprietary primers and spike-in control sequences for absolute quantification. Single-end 150-bp reads were used to sequence an 87-bp fragment covering the CDR3 and the flanking V and J genes. Each lane of an Illumina MiSeq using version 3.0 chemistry carried seven multiplexed samples, with two replicates per sample. The original methods were these. Raw data were processed by the vendor's proprietary pipeline, with both replicates merged into one result per sample. To define clonotypes, the study grouped productive rearrangements that shared the V-gene family, CDR3 amino acid sequence and J-gene segment. To compute clonality, the normalized Shannon entropy (Pielou evenness) of TCRB abundances was subtracted from 1. To estimate T cell density, the total number of templates was divided by the number of input cells, which was inferred from the amount of DNA input. Recon, run with its default parameters, was used to estimate overall repertoire diversity and clonality. A clonotype counted as tumor-enriched if its abundance in tumor exceeded 0.1% and was at least 32-fold higher than its abundance in normal breast. TCRdb retrieved this table from immuneACCESS and kept in-frame rearrangements only. Not all clones are present; in checked studies, unresolved V genes account for under half, and no reason is known for the remainder. The DNA was the basis for D and trimming; V, J and clone size are from that table. This sample has approximately 52,000 clones in its table, and about 80% of those were observed once. The ten largest account for about 1.4% of the sample.

Recombination linked TRBV4-3 to TRBJ2-3; TRBD1 matches 10 bases in the middle. The sample comprised blood. The receptor's source is a person aged 45-60 years with breast cancer. The CDR3 amino acid sequence is: CASSPGSGQGIRDTQYF. The DNA sequence follows: TGCGCCAGCAGCCCCGGTTCGGGACAGGGGATAAGGGATACGCAGTATTTT.